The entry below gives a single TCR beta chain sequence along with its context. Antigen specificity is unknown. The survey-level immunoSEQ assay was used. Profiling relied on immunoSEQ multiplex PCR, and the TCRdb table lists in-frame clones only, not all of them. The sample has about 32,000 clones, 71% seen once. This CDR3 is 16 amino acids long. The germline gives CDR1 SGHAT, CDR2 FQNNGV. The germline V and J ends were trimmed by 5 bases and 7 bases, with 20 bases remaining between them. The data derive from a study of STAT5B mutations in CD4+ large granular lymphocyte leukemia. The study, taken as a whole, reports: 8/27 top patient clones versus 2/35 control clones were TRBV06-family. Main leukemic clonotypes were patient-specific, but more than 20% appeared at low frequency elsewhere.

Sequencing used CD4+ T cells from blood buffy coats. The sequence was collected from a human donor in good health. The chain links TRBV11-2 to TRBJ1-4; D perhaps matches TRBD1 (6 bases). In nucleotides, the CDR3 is TGTGCCAGCAGCCCCAGGGGAGCAGGGTTAAGTGAAAAACTGTTTTTT. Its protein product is CASSPRGAGLSEKLFF.